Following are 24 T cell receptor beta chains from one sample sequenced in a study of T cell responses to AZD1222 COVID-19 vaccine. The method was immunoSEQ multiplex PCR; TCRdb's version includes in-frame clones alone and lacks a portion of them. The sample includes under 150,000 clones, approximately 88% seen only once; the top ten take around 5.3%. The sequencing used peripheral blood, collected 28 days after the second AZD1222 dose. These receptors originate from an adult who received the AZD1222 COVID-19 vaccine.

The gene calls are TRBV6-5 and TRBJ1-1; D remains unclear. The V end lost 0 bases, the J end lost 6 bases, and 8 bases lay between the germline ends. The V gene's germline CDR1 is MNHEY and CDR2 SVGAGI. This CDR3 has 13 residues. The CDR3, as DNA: TGTGCCAGCAGTTACTCTTATGTCTCTGAAGCTTTCTTT. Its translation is CASSYSYVSEAFF.

In nucleotides, the CDR3 is TGTGCCAGCAGCGTAAATAGCGGGATGCCCCCCTATGAGCAGTTCTTC. Protein product: CASSVNSGMPPYEQFF. The rearrangement joins TRBV9 to TRBJ2-1; 8 bases map to TRBD2. CDR3 length: 16 residues. Germline assignment: CDR1 SGDLS and CDR2 YYNGEE. Trimming took 1 base from V and 8 from J; bases not matched to a gene: 11.

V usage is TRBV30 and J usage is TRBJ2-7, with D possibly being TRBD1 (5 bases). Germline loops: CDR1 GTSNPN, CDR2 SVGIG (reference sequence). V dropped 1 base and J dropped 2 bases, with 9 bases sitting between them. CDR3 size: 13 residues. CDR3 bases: TGTGCCTGGAGTGGGGGCGGACCCTACGAGCAGTACTTC. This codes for CAWSGGGPYEQYF.

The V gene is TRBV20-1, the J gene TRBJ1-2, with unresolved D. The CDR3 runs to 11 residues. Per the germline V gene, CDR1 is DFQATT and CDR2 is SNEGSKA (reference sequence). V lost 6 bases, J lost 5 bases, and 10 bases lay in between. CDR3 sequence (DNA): TGCAGTGCCGGCGAGCCTTATGGCTACACCTTC. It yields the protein CSAGEPYGYTF.

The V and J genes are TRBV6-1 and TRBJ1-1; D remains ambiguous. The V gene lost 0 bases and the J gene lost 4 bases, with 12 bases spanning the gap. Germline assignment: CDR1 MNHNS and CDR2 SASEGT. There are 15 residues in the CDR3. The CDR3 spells CASSEAVTRLTEAFF. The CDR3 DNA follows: TGTGCCAGCAGTGAAGCGGTAACTCGTCTCACTGAAGCTTTCTTT.

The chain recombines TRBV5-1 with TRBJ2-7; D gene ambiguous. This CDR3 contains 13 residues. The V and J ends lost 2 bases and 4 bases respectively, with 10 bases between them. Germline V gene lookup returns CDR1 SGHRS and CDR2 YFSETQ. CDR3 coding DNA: TGCGCCAGCAGCTTACTTGACCCATACGAGCAGTACTTC. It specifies CASSLLDPYEQYF. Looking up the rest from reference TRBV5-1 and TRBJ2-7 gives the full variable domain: KAGVTQTPRYLIKTRGQQVTLSCSPISGHRSVSWYQQTPGQGLQFLFEYFSETQRNKGNFPGRFSGRQFSNSRSEMNVSTLELGDSALYLCASSLLDPYEQYFGPGTRLTVT.

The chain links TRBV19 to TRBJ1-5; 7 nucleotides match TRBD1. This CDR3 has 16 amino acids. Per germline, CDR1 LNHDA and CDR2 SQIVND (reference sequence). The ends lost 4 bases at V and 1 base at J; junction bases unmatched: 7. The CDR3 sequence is CASSTLTGVSNQPQHF. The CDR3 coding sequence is TGTGCCAGTAGTACCCTTACAGGGGTGAGCAATCAGCCCCAGCATTTT.

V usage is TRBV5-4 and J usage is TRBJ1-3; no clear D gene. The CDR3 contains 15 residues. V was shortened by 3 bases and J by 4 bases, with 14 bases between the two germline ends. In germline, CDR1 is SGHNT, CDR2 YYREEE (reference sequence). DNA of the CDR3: TGTGCCAGCAGCTCAAAGGAGGAAGGAGGAAACACCATATATTTT. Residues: CASSSKEEGGNTIYF.

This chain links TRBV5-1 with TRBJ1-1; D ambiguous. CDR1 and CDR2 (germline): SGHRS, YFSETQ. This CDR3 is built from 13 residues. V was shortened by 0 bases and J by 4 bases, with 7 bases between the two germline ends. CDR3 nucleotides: TGCGCCAGCAGCTTGGGGTTAAGCACTGAAGCTTTCTTT. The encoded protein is CASSLGLSTEAFF.

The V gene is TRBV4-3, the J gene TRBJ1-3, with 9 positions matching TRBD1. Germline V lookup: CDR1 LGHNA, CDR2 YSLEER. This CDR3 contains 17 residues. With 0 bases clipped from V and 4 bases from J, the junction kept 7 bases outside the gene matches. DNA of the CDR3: TGCGCCAGCAGCCAAGAGTTGACAGGGGGGTGGGGAAACACCATATATTTT. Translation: CASSQELTGGWGNTIYF.

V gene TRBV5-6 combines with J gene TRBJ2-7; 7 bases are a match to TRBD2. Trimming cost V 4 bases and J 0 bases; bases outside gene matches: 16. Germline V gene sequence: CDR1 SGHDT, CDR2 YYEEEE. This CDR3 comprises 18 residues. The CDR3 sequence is CASSPPPRGGPPSYEQYF. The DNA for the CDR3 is TGTGCCAGCAGCCCACCCCCCCGCGGGGGACCGCCCTCCTACGAGCAGTACTTC.

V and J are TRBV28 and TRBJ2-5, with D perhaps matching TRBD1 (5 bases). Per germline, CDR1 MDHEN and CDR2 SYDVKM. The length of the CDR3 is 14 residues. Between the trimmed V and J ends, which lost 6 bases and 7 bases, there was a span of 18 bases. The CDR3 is CASSPDATTGTQYF. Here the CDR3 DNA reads TGTGCCAGCAGCCCCGACGCTACCACAGGGACCCAGTACTTC.

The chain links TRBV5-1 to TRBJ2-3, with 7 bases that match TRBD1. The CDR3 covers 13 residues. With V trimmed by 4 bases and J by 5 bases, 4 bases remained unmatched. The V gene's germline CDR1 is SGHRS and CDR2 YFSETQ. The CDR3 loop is CASSRDRVDTQYF. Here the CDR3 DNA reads TGCGCCAGCAGCCGTGACAGGGTAGATACGCAGTATTTT.

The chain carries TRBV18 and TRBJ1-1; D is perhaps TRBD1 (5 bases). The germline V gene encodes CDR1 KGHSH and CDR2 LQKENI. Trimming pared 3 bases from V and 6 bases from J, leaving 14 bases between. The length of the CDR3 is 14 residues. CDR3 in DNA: TGTGCCAGCTCACCCGGCGGGGGATGGTCTGAAGCTTTCTTT. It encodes CASSPGGGWSEAFF.

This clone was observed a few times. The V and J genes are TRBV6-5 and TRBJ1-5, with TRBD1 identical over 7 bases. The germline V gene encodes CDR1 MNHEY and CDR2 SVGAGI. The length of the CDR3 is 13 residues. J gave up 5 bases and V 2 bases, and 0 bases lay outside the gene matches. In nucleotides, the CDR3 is TGTGCCAGCAGTTACGACAGGGATCAGCCCCAGCATTTT. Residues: CASSYDRDQPQHF.

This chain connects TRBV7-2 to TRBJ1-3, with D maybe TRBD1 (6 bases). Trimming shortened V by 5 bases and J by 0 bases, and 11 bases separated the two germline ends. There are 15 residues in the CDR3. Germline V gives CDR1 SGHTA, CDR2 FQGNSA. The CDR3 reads CASSPWTASGNTIYF. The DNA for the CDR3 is TGTGCCAGCAGCCCCTGGACAGCCTCTGGAAACACCATATATTTT.

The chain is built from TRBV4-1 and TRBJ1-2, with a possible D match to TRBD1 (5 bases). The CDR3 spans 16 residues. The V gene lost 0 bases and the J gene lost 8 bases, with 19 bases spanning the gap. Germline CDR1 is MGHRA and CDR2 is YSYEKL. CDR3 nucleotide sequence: TGCGCCAGCAGCCAAGAATGGGCCCTGGGACGCCAAGGCTACACCTTC. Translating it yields CASSQEWALGRQGYTF.

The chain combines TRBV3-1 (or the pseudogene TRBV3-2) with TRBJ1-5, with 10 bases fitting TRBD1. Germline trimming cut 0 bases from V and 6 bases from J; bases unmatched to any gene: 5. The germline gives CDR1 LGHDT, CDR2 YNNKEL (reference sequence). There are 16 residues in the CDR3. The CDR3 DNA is TGTGCCAGCAGCCAAGACCGCGACAGGGGGCCTCAGCCCCAGCATTTT. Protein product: CASSQDRDRGPQPQHF.

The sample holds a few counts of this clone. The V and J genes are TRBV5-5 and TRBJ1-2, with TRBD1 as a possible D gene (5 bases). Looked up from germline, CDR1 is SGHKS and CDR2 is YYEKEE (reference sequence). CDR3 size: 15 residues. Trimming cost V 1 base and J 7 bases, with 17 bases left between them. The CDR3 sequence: CASSLFLQGPGGYTF. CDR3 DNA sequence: TGTGCCAGCAGCTTGTTTCTGCAGGGCCCCGGTGGCTACACCTTC.

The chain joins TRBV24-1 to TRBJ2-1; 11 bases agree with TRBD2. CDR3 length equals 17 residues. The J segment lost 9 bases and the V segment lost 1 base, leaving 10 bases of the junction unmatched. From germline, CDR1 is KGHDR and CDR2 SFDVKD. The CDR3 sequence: CATSDFPTSGAPGEQFF. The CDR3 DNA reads TGTGCCACCAGTGATTTCCCGACTAGCGGGGCCCCGGGTGAGCAGTTCTTC.

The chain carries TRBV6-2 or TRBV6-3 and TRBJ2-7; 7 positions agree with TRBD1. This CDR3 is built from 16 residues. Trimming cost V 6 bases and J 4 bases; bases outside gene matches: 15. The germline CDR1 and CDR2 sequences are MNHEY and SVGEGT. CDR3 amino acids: CASSPWTGVSSYEQYF. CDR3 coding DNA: TGTGCCAGCAGCCCTTGGACAGGTGTTTCTTCTTACGAGCAGTACTTC.

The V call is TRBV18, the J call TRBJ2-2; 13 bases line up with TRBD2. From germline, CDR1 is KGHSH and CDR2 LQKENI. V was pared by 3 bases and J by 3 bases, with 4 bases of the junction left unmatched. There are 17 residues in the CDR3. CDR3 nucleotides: TGTGCCAGCTCACCCAGGACTAGCGGGAGAGACACCGGGGAGCTGTTTTTT. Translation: CASSPRTSGRDTGELFF.

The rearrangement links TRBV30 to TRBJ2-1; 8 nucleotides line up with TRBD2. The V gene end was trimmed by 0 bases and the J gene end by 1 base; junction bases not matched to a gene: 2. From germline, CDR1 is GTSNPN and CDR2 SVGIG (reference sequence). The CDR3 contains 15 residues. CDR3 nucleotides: TGTGCCTGGAGTGTGAGCGGGGGTTCCTACAATGAGCAGTTCTTC. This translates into CAWSVSGGSYNEQFF.

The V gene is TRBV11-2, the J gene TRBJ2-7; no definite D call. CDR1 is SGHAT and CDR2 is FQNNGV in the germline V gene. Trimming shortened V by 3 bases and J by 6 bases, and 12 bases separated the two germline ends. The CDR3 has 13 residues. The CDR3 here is CASSFHGPGEQYF. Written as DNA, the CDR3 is TGTGCCAGCAGCTTCCACGGTCCCGGCGAGCAGTACTTC. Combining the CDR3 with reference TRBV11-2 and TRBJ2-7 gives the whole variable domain EAGVAQSPRYKIIEKRQSVAFWCNPISGHATLYWYQQILGQGPKLLIQFQNNGVVDDSQLPKDRFSAERLKGVDSTLKIQPAKLEDSAVYLCASSFHGPGEQYFGPGTRLTVT.